Listed below are T cell receptor beta chains from one sample, sequenced in a study of beta chain features in type 1 diabetes. The assay was immunoSEQ multiplex PCR, and TCRdb's table has in-frame clones only and misses some. The data hold 500,000 to 650,000 clones, with around 12% observed a single time. Sequencing was done on a sample of naive CD4+ T cells from blood. Source of these receptors: a man aged 30 to 45 with type 1 diabetes. CDR3s leave out the opening cysteine and the closing phenylalanine or tryptophan.

TRBV9	TRBJ2-5	ASSAGTVPQETQY
TRBV9	TRBJ2-1	ASSGQTSETYNEQF
TRBV5-6	TRBJ2-7	ASSYSSRTGDEQY
TRBV28	TRBJ1-5	ASSFDSNQPQH
TRBV29-1	TRBJ2-7	SVERTGTYEQY
TRBV11-2	TRBJ2-7	ASRLKWDRAYEQY
TRBV29-1	TRBJ2-7	SVANTITSGRPSEQY
TRBV4-3	TRBJ2-2	ASSQDLLGTGGTGELF
TRBV7-2	TRBJ1-2	ASSLKGGNFNYGYT
TRBV7-2	TRBJ2-7	ASSLAGPLYEQY
TRBV7-2	TRBJ1-1	ASSPVPGDTEAF
TRBV7-2	TRBJ1-2	ASSLGRGIGGYT
TRBV4-3	TRBJ2-7	ASSVRTGLYEQY
TRBV18	TRBJ2-3	ASSPPGPRETDTQY
TRBV2	TRBJ2-5	ASSVRETQY
TRBV9	TRBJ1-3	ASSVAGTGGGENTIY
TRBV4-2	TRBJ1-1	ASSQVSPGGFDTEAF
TRBV13	TRBJ2-4	ASSFRGAKNIQY
TRBV9	TRBJ2-1	ASSVDSSGEQF
TRBV29-1	TRBJ1-2	SVVVPGQGARGYT
TRBV9	TRBJ1-2	ASSVGPATGPRTYGYT
TRBV30	TRBJ1-2	AWSVRGHIKYYYGYT
TRBV11-3	TRBJ1-5	ASSGGTGNQPQH
TRBV7-2	TRBJ2-3	ASSLPGGFTDTQY
TRBV11-2	TRBJ2-7	ASSTRERDSGLYEQY
TRBV20-1	TRBJ2-3	SIGDTQY
TRBV27	TRBJ2-5	ASSFGGGNFQETQY
TRBV9	TRBJ2-2	ASSVGVSGELF
TRBV7-8	TRBJ1-4	ASSSPQGGTVREKLF
TRBV10-2	TRBJ2-7	ASRGTVNEQY
TRBV28	TRBJ1-5	ASSSQPQH
TRBV9	TRBJ1-6	ASSVDGSYNSPLH
TRBV7-2	TRBJ1-2	ASSVSGTNYGYT
TRBV6-5	TRBJ2-1	ASSRGGRTDEQF
TRBV28	TRBJ1-2	ASTQLDYGYT
TRBV25-1	TRBJ2-3	ASSEETSTQY
TRBV5-1	TRBJ2-1	ASSPGRHIEQF
TRBV7-9	TRBJ1-2	ASSLQERTGGGYT
TRBV6-5	TRBJ1-2	ASTSKGYGYT
TRBV5-1	TRBJ1-1	ASSAGGENTEAF
TRBV6-5	TRBJ1-5	ASGRSNQPQH
TRBV2	TRBJ2-3	ASNLPGGFTDTQY
TRBV9	TRBJ1-6	ASSAGGSYNSPLH
TRBV5-1	TRBJ2-2	ASSLDSPNTGELF
TRBV29-1	TRBJ2-5	SVGGGWETQY
TRBV30	TRBJ1-5	AWSVQGGQPQH
TRBV25-1	TRBJ1-4	ASSLGGRVEKLF
TRBV10-3	TRBJ1-6	ATGPRETKDNSPLH
TRBV29-1	TRBJ2-1	SVGEGAGRF
TRBV2	TRBJ2-5	ASRRGLNQETQY
TRBV5-1	TRBJ1-2	ASSEGQGAIKSGYT
TRBV13	TRBJ1-6	ASSKTGTRQGRVFSPLH
TRBV4-2	TRBJ1-2	ASSQVRAEIYGYT
TRBV29-1	TRBJ2-7	SAWTATLYEQY
TRBV7-2	TRBJ2-6	ASGPVGDGANVLT
TRBV6-6	TRBJ2-7	ASSADRGVEQY
TRBV6-6	TRBJ2-1	AVLEGSHNEQF
TRBV18	TRBJ2-7	ASSPPEEGPEQY
TRBV28	TRBJ2-1	ASSLGGRNEQF